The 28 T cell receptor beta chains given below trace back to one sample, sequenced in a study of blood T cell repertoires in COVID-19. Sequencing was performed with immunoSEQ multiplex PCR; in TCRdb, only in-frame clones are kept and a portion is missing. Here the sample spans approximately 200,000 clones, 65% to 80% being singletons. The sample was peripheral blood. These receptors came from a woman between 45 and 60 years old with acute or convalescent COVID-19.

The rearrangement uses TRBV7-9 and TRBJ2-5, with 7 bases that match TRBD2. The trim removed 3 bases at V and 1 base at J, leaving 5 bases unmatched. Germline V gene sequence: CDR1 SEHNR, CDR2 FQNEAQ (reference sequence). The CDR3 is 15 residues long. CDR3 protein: CASSFSASGQETQYF. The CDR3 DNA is TGTGCCAGCAGCTTTTCGGCTAGCGGCCAAGAGACCCAGTACTTC.

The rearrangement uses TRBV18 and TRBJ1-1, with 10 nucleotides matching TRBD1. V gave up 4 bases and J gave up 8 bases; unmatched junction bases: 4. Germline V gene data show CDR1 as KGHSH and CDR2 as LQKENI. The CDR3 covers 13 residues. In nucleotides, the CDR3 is TGTGCCAGCTCACAAGACAGGGGGCGAGAAGCTTTCTTT. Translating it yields CASSQDRGREAFF.

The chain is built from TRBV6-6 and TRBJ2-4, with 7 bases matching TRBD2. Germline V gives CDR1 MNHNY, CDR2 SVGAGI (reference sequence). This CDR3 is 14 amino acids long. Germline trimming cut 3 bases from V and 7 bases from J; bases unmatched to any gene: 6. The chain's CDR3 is CASSYREGRNIQYF. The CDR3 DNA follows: TGTGCCAGCAGTTATAGGGAGGGTAGGAACATTCAGTACTTC.

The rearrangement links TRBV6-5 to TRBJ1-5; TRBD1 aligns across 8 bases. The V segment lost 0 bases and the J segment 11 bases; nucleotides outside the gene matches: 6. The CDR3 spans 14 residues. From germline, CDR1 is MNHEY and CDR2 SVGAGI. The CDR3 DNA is TGTGCCAGCAGTTACTCGAGACAGGGGATTGCCCAGCATTTT. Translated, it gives CASSYSRQGIAQHF.

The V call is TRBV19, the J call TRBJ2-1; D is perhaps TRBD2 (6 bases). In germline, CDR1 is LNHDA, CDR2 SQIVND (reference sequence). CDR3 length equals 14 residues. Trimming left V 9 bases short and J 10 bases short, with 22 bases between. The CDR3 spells CASVNQGGEKEQFF. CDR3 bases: TGTGCCAGCGTCAACCAAGGCGGGGAGAAAGAGCAGTTCTTC.

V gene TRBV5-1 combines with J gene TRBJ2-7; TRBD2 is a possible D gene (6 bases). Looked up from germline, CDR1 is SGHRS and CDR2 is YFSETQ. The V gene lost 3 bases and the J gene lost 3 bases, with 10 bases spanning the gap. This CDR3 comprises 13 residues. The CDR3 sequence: CASSYDGGYEQYF. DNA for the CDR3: TGCGCCAGCAGCTACGACGGGGGCTACGAGCAGTACTTC.

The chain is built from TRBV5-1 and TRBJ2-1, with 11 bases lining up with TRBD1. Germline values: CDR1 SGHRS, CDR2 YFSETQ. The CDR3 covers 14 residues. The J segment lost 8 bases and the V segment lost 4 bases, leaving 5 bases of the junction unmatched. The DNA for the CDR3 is TGCGCCAGCAGCGGGGACAGGGGGGGCGATGAGCAGTTCTTC. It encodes CASSGDRGGDEQFF. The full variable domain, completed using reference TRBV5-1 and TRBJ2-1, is KAGVTQTPRYLIKTRGQQVTLSCSPISGHRSVSWYQQTPGQGLQFLFEYFSETQRNKGNFPGRFSGRQFSNSRSEMNVSTLELGDSALYLCASSGDRGGDEQFFGPGTRLTVL.

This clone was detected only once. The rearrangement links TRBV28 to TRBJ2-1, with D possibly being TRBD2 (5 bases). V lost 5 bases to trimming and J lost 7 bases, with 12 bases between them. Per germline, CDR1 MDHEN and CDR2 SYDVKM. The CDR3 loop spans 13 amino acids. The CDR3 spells CASSPNTRNEQFF. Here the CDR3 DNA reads TGTGCCAGCAGTCCTAATACTAGAAATGAGCAGTTCTTC.

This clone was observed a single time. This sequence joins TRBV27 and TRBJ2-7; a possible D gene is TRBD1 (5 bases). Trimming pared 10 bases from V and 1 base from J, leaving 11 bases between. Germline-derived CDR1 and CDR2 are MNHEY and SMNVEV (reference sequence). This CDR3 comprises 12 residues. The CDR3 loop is CATTDKSYEQYF. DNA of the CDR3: TGTGCCACTACGGACAAGTCCTACGAGCAGTACTTC.

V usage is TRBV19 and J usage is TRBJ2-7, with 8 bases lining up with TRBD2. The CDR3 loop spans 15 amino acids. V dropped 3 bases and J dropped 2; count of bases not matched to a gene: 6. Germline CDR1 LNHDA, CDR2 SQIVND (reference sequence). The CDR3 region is CASSITLLAAYEQYF. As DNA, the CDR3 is TGTGCCAGTAGTATTACGCTACTAGCGGCCTACGAGCAGTACTTC.

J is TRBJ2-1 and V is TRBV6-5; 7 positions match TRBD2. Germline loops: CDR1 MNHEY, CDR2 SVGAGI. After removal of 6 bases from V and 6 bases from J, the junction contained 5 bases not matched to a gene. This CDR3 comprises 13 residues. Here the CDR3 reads CASRRPGGNEQFF. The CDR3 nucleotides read TGTGCCAGCAGGCGGCCGGGGGGCAATGAGCAGTTCTTC.

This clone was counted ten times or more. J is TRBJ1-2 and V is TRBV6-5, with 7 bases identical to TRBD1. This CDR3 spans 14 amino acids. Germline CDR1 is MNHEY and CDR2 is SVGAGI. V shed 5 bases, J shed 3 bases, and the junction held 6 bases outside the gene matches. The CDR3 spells CASSPRQGYYGYTF. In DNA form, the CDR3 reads TGTGCCAGCAGTCCCCGACAGGGCTACTATGGCTACACCTTC.

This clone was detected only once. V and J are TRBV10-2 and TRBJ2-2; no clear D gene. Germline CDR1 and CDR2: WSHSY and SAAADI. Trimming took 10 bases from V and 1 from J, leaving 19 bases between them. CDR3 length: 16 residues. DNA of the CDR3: TGCGCCACCTACCTAGACCAGCGCGAGAACACCGGGGAGCTGTTTTTT. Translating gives CATYLDQRENTGELFF.

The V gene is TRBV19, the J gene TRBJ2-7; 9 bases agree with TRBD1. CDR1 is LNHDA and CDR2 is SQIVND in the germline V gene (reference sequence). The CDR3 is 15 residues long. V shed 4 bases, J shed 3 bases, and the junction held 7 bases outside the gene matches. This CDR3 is CASSKTPGQGYEQYF. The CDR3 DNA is TGTGCCAGTAGTAAGACGCCGGGACAGGGCTACGAGCAGTACTTC.

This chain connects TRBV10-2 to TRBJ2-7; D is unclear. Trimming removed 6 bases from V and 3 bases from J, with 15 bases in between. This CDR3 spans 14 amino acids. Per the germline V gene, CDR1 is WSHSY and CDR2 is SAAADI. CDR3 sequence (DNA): TGCGCCAGCAGCCCTGAGGCAGCTCACTACGAGCAGTACTTC. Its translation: CASSPEAAHYEQYF.

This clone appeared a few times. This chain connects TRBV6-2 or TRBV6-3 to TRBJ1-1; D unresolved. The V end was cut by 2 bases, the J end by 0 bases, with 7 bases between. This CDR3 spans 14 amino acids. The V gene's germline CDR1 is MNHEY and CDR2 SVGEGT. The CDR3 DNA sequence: TGTGCCAGCAGTTACGAGACACTGAACACTGAAGCTTTCTTT. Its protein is CASSYETLNTEAFF.

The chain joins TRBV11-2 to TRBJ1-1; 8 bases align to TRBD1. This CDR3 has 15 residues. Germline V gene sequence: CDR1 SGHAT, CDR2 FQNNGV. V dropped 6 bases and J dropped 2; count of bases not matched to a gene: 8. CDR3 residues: CASSSIDRGNTEAFF. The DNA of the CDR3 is TGTGCCAGCAGTTCTATCGACAGGGGCAACACTGAAGCTTTCTTT.

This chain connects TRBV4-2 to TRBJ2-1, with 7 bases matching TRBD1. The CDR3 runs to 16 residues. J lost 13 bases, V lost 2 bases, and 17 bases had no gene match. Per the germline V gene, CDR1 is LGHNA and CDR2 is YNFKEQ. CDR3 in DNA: TGTGCCAGCAGCCAAAACTCGGGACAGTCCTTCTCTGTCCAGTTCTTC. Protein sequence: CASSQNSGQSFSVQFF.

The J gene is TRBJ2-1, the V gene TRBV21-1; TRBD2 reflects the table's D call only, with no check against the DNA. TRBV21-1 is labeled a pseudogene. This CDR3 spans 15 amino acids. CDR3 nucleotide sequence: TGTGCCAGCAGCAAATTTTTGGGACTCCACAGCGAGCAGTTCTTC. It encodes CASSKFLGLHSEQFF.

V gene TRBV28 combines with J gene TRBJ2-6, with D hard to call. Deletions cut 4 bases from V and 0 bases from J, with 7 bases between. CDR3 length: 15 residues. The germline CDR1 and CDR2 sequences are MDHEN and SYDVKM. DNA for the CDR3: TGTGCCAGCAGTTCTTCCGGCTCTGGGGCCAACGTCCTGACTTTC. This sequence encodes CASSSSGSGANVLTF.

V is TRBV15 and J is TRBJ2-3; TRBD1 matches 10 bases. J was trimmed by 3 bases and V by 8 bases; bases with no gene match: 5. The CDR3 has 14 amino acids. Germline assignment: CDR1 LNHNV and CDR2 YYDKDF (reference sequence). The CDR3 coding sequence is TGTGCCACCGGGGGACAGGGGAGGACAGATACGCAGTATTTT. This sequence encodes CATGGQGRTDTQYF.

For the CDR3, the DNA is TGTGCCAGCAGTTTATCAGCCGCATCCTCCTACGAGCAGTACTTC. It codes for CASSLSAASSYEQYF. V gene TRBV27 combines with J gene TRBJ2-7; no clear D gene. Trimming took 0 bases from V and 0 from J, leaving 9 bases between them. The CDR3 spans 15 residues. The germline CDR1 and CDR2 sequences are MNHEY and SMNVEV (reference sequence).

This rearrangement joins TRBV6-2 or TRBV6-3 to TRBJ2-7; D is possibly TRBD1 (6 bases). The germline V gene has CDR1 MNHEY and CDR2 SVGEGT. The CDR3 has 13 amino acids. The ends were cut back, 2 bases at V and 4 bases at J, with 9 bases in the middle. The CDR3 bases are TGTGCCAGCAGTTACACAGGGCCATACGAGCAGTACTTC. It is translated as CASSYTGPYEQYF.

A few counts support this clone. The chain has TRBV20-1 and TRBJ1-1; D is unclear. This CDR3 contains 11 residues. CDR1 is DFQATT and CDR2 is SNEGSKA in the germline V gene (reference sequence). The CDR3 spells CRANRGTEAFF. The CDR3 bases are TGCAGGGCGAATCGGGGCACTGAAGCTTTCTTT.

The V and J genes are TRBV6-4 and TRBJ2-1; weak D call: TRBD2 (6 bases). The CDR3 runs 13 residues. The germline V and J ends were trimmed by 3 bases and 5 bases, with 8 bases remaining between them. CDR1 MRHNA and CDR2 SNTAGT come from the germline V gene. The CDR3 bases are TGTGCCAGCAGTGATTGGACTAACAATGAGCAGTTCTTC. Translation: CASSDWTNNEQFF.

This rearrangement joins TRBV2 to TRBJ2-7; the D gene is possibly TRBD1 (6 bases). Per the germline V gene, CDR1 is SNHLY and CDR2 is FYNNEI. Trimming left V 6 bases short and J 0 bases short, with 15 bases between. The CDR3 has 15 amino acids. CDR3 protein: CASRPGTRGSYEQYF. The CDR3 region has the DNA TGTGCCAGCAGACCCGGGACACGGGGCTCCTACGAGCAGTACTTC.

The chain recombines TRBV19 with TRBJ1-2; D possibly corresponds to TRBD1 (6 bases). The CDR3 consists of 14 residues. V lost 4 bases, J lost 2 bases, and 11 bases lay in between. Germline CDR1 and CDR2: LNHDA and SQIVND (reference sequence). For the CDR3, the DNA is TGTGCCAGTAGTAAAGGACAGCTCAACTATGGCTACACCTTC. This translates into CASSKGQLNYGYTF.

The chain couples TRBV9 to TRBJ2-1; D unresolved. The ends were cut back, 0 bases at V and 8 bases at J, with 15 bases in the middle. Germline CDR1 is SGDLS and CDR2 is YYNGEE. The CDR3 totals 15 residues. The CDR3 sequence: CASSVGRMSRYEQFF. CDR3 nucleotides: TGTGCCAGCAGCGTAGGGCGGATGAGCAGATATGAGCAGTTCTTC. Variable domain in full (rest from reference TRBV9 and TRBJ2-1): DSGVTQTPKHLITATGQRVTLRCSPRSGDLSVYWYQQSLDQGLQFLIQYYNGEERAKGNILERFSAQQFPDLHSELNLSSLELGDSALYFCASSVGRMSRYEQFFGPGTRLTVL.